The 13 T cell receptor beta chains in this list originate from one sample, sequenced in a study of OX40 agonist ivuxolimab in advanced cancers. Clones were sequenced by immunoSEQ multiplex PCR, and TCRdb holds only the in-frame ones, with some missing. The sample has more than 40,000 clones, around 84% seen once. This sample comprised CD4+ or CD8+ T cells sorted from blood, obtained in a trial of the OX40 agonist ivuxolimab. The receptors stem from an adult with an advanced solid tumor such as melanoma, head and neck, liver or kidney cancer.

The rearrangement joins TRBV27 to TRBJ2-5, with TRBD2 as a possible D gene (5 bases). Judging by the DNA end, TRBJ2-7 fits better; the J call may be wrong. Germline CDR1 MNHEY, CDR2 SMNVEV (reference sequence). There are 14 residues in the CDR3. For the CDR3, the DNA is TGTGCCAGCAGTTTGGGAGCCGGATGGGACGAGCAGTACTTC. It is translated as CASSLGAGWDEQYF.

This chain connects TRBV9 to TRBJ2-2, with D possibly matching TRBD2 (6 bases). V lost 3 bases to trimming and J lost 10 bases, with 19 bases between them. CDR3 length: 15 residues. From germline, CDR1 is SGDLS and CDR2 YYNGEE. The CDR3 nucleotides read TGTGCCAGCAGCGGTCGGGGGATCAGATCCGAGGAGCTGTTTTTT. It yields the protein CASSGRGIRSEELFF.

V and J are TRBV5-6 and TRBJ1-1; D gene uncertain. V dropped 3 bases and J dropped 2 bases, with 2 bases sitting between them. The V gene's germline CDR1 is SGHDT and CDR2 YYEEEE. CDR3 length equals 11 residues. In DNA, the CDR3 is TGTGCCAGCAGCTCCAACACTGAAGCTTTCTTT. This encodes CASSSNTEAFF.

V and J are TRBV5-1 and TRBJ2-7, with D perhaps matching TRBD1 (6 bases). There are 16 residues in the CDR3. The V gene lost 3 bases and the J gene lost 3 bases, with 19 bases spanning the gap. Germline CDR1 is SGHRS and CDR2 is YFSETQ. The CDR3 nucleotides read TGCGCCAGCAGCTCCCTGGGACCCCCACAGGGCTACGAGCAGTACTTC. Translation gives CASSSLGPPQGYEQYF.

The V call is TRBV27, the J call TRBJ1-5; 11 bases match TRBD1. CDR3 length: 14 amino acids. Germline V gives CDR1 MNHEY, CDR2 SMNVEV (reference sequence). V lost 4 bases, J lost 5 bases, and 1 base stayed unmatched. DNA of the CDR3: TGTGCCAGCAGTTGGGGACAGGGGGATCAGCCCCAGCATTTT. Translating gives CASSWGQGDQPQHF.

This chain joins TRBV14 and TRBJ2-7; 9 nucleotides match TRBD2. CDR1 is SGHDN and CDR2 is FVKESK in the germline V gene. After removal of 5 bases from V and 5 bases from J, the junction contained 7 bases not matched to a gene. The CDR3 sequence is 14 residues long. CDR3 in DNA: TGTGCCAGCAGCGACCTTTTAGCGGGAGACGAGCAGTACTTC. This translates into CASSDLLAGDEQYF.

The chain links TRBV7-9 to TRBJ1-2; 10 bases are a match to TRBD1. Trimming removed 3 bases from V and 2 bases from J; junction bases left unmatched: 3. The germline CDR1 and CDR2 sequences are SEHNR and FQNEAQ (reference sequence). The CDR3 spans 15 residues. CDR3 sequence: CASSLTGGHNYGYTF. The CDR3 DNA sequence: TGTGCCAGCAGCTTGACAGGGGGCCACAACTATGGCTACACCTTC.

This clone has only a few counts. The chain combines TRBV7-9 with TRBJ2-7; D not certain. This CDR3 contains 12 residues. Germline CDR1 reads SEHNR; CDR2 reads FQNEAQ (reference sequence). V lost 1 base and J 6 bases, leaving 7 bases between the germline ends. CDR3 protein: CASSLVGPEQYF. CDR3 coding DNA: TGTGCCAGCAGCTTAGTAGGGCCCGAGCAGTACTTC.

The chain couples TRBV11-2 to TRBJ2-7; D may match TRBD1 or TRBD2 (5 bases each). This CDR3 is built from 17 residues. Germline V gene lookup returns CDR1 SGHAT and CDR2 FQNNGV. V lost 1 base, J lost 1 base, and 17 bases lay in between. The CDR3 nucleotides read TGTGCCAGCAGCTTAGTGGGGTGGGGGACCCAATCCTACGAGCAGTACTTC. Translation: CASSLVGWGTQSYEQYF.

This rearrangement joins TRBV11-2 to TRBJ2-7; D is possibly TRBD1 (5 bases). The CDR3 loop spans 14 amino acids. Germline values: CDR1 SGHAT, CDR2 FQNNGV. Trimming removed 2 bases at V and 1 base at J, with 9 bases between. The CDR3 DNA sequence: TGTGCCAGCAGCTTAACAGGATATTCCTACGAGCAGTACTTC. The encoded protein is CASSLTGYSYEQYF.

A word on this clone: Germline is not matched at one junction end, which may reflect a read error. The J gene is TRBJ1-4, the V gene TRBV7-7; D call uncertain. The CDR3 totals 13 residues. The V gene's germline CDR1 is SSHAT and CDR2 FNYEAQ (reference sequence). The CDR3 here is CASSLVANEKLFF. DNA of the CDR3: TGTGCTAGCAGCTTAGTGGCTAATGAAAAACTGTTTTTT.

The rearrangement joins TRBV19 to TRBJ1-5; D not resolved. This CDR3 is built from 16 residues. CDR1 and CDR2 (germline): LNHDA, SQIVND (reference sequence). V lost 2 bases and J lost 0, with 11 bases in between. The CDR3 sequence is CASSIKAVYSNQPQHF. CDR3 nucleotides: TGTGCCAGTAGTATAAAGGCAGTTTATAGCAATCAGCCCCAGCATTTT.

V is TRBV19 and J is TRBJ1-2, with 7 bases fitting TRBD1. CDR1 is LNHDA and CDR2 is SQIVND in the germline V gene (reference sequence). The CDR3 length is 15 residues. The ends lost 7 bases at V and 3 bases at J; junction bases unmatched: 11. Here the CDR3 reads CASKSRDSLYYGYTF. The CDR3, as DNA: TGTGCCAGTAAGTCCAGGGACAGCCTATACTATGGCTACACCTTC.